A single sample gave rise to the 21 T cell receptor beta chains below, sequenced in a study of beta chain features in type 1 diabetes. Broader study findings: Among patients with Type 1 diabetes, TCRB CDR3s were moderately but significantly shorter in every one of the four CD4+ subsets.

The entirety of the isolated RNA underwent reverse transcription, so expressed TCRB transcripts were sequenced. The protocol was immunoSEQ multiplex PCR, while the TCRdb copy is restricted to in-frame clones and leaves out a portion. The data show some 350,000 clones, 8.5% to 10% seen once. No antigen is known for these receptors. Sequenced sample: central memory CD4+ T cells from blood. Receptors were obtained from a man younger than 45 with type 1 diabetes.

The V call is TRBV5-1, the J call TRBJ2-2; no definite D call. This CDR3 comprises 13 residues. CDR1 and CDR2 from the germline V gene are SGHRS and YFSETQ. Trimming shortened V by 1 base and J by 6 bases, and 7 bases separated the two germline ends. The CDR3 nucleotides read TGCGCCAGCAGCTTGACTTTAGCCGGGGAGCTGTTTTTT. Amino acid sequence: CASSLTLAGELFF.

This clone appeared a few times. The genes are TRBV20-1 and TRBJ2-1; D is unclear. The germline V gene has CDR1 DFQATT and CDR2 SNEGSKA (reference sequence). The CDR3 contains 10 residues. Trimming removed 4 bases at V and 5 bases at J, with 3 bases between. CDR3 DNA sequence: TGCAGTGCTACCGACAATGAGCAGTTCTTC. Its translation: CSATDNEQFF.

This clone was seen repeatedly, ten times or more. The chain couples TRBV6-6 to TRBJ2-2; 8 bases line up with TRBD2. Germline CDR1 and CDR2: MNHNY and SVGAGI (reference sequence). Trimming cost V 6 bases and J 7 bases; bases outside gene matches: 10. The CDR3 is 15 residues long. This chain's CDR3 is CASRDPRAGGGELFF. The CDR3 DNA follows: TGTGCCAGCAGGGACCCGAGGGCGGGAGGCGGGGAGCTGTTTTTT.

The chain combines TRBV6-5 with TRBJ2-7; the match to TRBD1 covers 8 bases. The CDR3 has 15 residues. The trim removed 4 bases at V and 3 bases at J, leaving 8 bases unmatched. Per the germline V gene, CDR1 is MNHEY and CDR2 is SVGAGI. The CDR3 here is CASSFRQGMGYEQYF. In DNA, the CDR3 is TGTGCCAGCAGTTTCAGACAGGGGATGGGCTACGAGCAGTACTTC.

The chain has TRBV19 and TRBJ1-5; 7 bases are a match to TRBD1. The CDR3 is 14 amino acids. The germline V gene encodes CDR1 LNHDA and CDR2 SQIVND (reference sequence). V shed 7 bases and J 0 bases; nucleotides not matched to a gene: 3. CDR3 sequence: CASTTGYSNQPQHF. The DNA of the CDR3 is TGTGCCAGTACGACAGGGTATAGCAATCAGCCCCAGCATTTT.

The chain joins TRBV29-1 to TRBJ2-5, with 10 bases aligning to TRBD1. Germline values: CDR1 SQVTM, CDR2 ANQGSEA. The CDR3 has 17 amino acids. J gave up 5 bases and V 5 bases, and 17 bases lay outside the gene matches. The CDR3 coding sequence is TGCAGCGTTAAAAGGACTGCCGGGACAGGGGTCGCGGAGACCCAGTACTTC. This codes for CSVKRTAGTGVAETQYF.

The chain joins TRBV7-9 to TRBJ1-5, with a tentative D call TRBD1 (5 bases). There are 16 residues in the CDR3. The ends were cut back, 1 base at V and 1 base at J, with 11 bases in the middle. Germline CDR1 is SEHNR and CDR2 is FQNEAQ (reference sequence). The CDR3 reads CASSLDGGISNQPQHF. DNA for the CDR3: TGTGCCAGCAGCTTAGATGGGGGGATCAGCAATCAGCCCCAGCATTTT.

The chain links TRBV5-5 to TRBJ2-3, with D perhaps TRBD2 (6 bases). Trimming took off 2 bases at V and 3 bases at J, with 13 bases between the two ends. The CDR3 has 15 residues. Germline V lookup: CDR1 SGHKS, CDR2 YYEKEE (reference sequence). Written as DNA, the CDR3 is TGTGCCAGCAGCTTCGTTCGGGAGCGGACAGATACGCAGTATTTT. Translated, it gives CASSFVRERTDTQYF.

This clone has a handful of counts. The rearrangement joins TRBV9 to TRBJ2-5, with D tentatively TRBD2 (7 bases). Trimming took off 2 bases at V and 5 bases at J, with 13 bases between the two ends. The CDR3 runs to 14 residues. The germline V gene has CDR1 SGDLS and CDR2 YYNGEE. CDR3 sequence: CASSVRGGSETQYF. The CDR3 DNA reads as TGTGCCAGCAGCGTCAGGGGAGGGTCGGAGACCCAGTACTTC.

This clone was counted between two and nine times. V usage is TRBV4-1 and J usage is TRBJ1-4, with 7 bases aligning to TRBD1. V shed 3 bases and J 8 bases; nucleotides not matched to a gene: 9. This CDR3 comprises 15 residues. The V gene's germline CDR1 is MGHRA and CDR2 YSYEKL. This CDR3 reads CASSQLQGSSEKLFF. CDR3 nucleotide sequence: TGCGCCAGCAGCCAGCTACAGGGGAGCTCCGAAAAACTGTTTTTT.

The chain couples TRBV28 to TRBJ2-1; D remains ambiguous. CDR3 size: 14 residues. Trimming shortened V by 3 bases and J by 4 bases, and 10 bases separated the two germline ends. Germline CDR1 is MDHEN and CDR2 is SYDVKM. The CDR3 DNA reads as TGTGCCAGCAGTTTGGTGGACGGATACAATGAGCAGTTCTTC. Translation gives CASSLVDGYNEQFF.

The chain combines TRBV29-1 with TRBJ2-5; weak D call: TRBD2 (5 bases). The DNA end lines up better with TRBJ2-7; the J call may be wrong. This CDR3 has 13 amino acids. In germline, CDR1 is SQVTM, CDR2 ANQGSEA. CDR3 sequence (DNA): TGCAGCGTTGGCGGTGGGAGCTCCTACGAGCAGTACTTC. The encoded protein is CSVGGGSSYEQYF.

This clone was picked up a small number of times. Other DNA sequences within the sample encode an identical CDR3. The chain recombines TRBV6-6 with TRBJ1-3; the D is unclear. The CDR3 consists of 14 residues. V was cut by 2 bases and J by 0 bases, with 5 bases left in between. The V gene's germline CDR1 is MNHNY and CDR2 SVGAGI (reference sequence). CDR3 sequence (DNA): TGTGCCAGCAGTTACGGTACCTCTGGAAACACCATATATTTT. As protein: CASSYGTSGNTIYF.

The chain combines TRBV5-4 with TRBJ2-2; 15 positions agree with TRBD2. CDR1 and CDR2 from the germline V gene are SGHNT and YYREEE (reference sequence). There are 17 residues in the CDR3. The junction had 6 bases not matched to a gene; V was cut back by 4 bases and J by 5 bases. The CDR3 bases are TGTGCCAGCAGCACCGCCGGGACTAGCGGGAGGACCGGGGAGCTGTTTTTT. This gives the protein CASSTAGTSGRTGELFF.

In its sample, this clone was seen a few times. The rearrangement uses TRBV11-3 and TRBJ2-3; D unclear. This CDR3 has 12 amino acids. CDR1 SGHNT and CDR2 YENEEA come from the germline V gene. V lost 0 bases, J lost 7 bases, and 5 bases lay in between. CDR3 amino acids: CASSLDQNTQYF. CDR3 coding DNA: TGTGCCAGCAGCTTAGACCAGAATACGCAGTATTTT.

This clone was observed at least ten times. The chain recombines TRBV28 with TRBJ1-4; maybe TRBD1 (5 bases). CDR3 length: 15 amino acids. The V end lost 6 bases, the J end lost 4 bases, and 15 bases lay between the germline ends. The germline V gene has CDR1 MDHEN and CDR2 SYDVKM. In DNA, the CDR3 is TGTGCCAGCAGGGAACGGGGGGATAGTAATGAAAAACTGTTTTTT. Encoded protein: CASRERGDSNEKLFF. Looking up the rest from reference TRBV28 and TRBJ1-4 gives the full variable domain: DVKVTQSSRYLVKRTGEKVFLECVQDMDHENMFWYRQDPGLGLRLIYFSYDVKMKEKGDIPEGYSVSREKKERFSLILESASTNQTSMYLCASRERGDSNEKLFFGSGTQLSVL.

This clone came up a few times. This chain joins TRBV4-1 and TRBJ2-6, with D maybe TRBD1 (5 bases). CDR3 length: 17 residues. Trimming removed 7 bases from V and 0 bases from J, with 16 bases in between. Germline values: CDR1 MGHRA, CDR2 YSYEKL. CDR3: CASTQTEGPSGANVLTF. Here the CDR3 DNA reads TGCGCCAGCACTCAGACAGAAGGCCCCTCTGGGGCCAACGTCCTGACTTTC.

The gene calls are TRBV6-1 and TRBJ2-2; D call uncertain. V lost 7 bases, J lost 8 bases, and 11 bases lay in between. Germline V lookup: CDR1 MNHNS, CDR2 SASEGT. The CDR3 is made up of 12 amino acids. The CDR3 nucleotides are TGTGCCAGCAACAGTTTAGCAGGGGAGCTGTTTTTT. This encodes CASNSLAGELFF.

The chain carries TRBV19 and TRBJ1-1, with TRBD1 as a possible D gene (6 bases). This CDR3 has 12 amino acids. The germline V gene encodes CDR1 LNHDA and CDR2 SQIVND (reference sequence). V was pared by 10 bases and J by 4 bases, with 13 bases between. Written as DNA, the CDR3 is TGTGCCACCCGGGGGCAGCTCACTGAAGCTTTCTTT. Translation: CATRGQLTEAFF.

This clone was seen many times. The genes are TRBV4-1 and TRBJ2-7; possibly TRBD2 for D (6 bases). CDR3 size: 15 residues. V was trimmed by 3 bases and J by 5 bases, leaving 17 bases between them. Germline loops: CDR1 MGHRA, CDR2 YSYEKL. The CDR3 DNA reads as TGCGCCAGCAGCCACCAGTGGCGGGGTGGCAACGAGCAGTACTTC. Amino acids: CASSHQWRGGNEQYF.

This clone showed up many times. V is TRBV10-3 and J is TRBJ2-3; the match to TRBD2 covers 8 bases. V lost 10 bases and J lost 1; bases outside the gene matches: 10. The germline gives CDR1 ENHRY, CDR2 SYGVKD. The CDR3 spans 15 residues. The CDR3 loop is CANKAQAGGTDTQYF. The DNA of the CDR3 is TGTGCCAACAAGGCACAAGCGGGAGGCACAGATACGCAGTATTTT.